Shown below are 9 T cell receptor beta chains from a single sample sequenced in a study of blood T cell repertoires in COVID-19. The method was immunoSEQ multiplex PCR; TCRdb's version includes in-frame clones alone and lacks a portion of them. The repertoire consists of under 55,000 clones, with approximately 80% occurring once and the leading ten covering 5.8%. Sequencing was done on a sample of PBMCs or T cells enriched from blood (not recorded which). These TCRs come from a woman aged 45-65 years with acute COVID-19.

The chain combines TRBV5-1 with TRBJ2-3, with 7 bases matching TRBD1. CDR1 is SGHRS and CDR2 is YFSETQ in the germline V gene. J was trimmed by 4 bases and V by 4 bases; bases with no gene match: 6. The CDR3 contains 14 residues. The CDR3: CASSQGQSADTQYF. Here the CDR3 DNA reads TGCGCCAGCAGCCAGGGACAGTCAGCAGATACGCAGTATTTT.

The CDR3 nucleotides read TGTGCCAGCAGCTTACTCTCAGGAAGTGAGCAGTTCTTC. This codes for CASSLLSGSEQFF. The chain joins TRBV11-3 to TRBJ2-1; D is unresolved. Germline lookup yields CDR1 SGHNT and CDR2 YENEEA. The V end lost 2 bases, the J end lost 9 bases, and 11 bases lay between the germline ends. The CDR3 has 13 amino acids.

This clone occurred a few times. The V gene is TRBV5-1, the J gene TRBJ1-1; TRBD1 is a possible D gene (6 bases). Trimming stripped 1 base from V and 0 bases from J, with 7 bases between. Germline lookup yields CDR1 SGHRS and CDR2 YFSETQ. CDR3 length: 14 residues. CDR3: CASSLWDMNTEAFF. As DNA, the CDR3 is TGCGCCAGCAGCTTGTGGGACATGAACACTGAAGCTTTCTTT. Full variable domain (rest looked up from reference TRBV5-1 and TRBJ1-1): KAGVTQTPRYLIKTRGQQVTLSCSPISGHRSVSWYQQTPGQGLQFLFEYFSETQRNKGNFPGRFSGRQFSNSRSEMNVSTLELGDSALYLCASSLWDMNTEAFFGQGTRLTVV.

The chain couples TRBV5-1 to TRBJ2-5; 8 nucleotides agree with TRBD1. The CDR3 is made up of 14 amino acids. Germline V gene lookup returns CDR1 SGHRS and CDR2 YFSETQ. V dropped 1 base and J dropped 3; count of bases not matched to a gene: 2. CDR3 in amino acids: CASSLMTGEETQYF. Written as DNA, the CDR3 is TGCGCCAGCAGCTTGATGACAGGGGAAGAGACCCAGTACTTC.

The genes are TRBV3-1 (or the pseudogene TRBV3-2) and TRBJ2-6; TRBD2 might be the D (6 bases). V shed 6 bases and J shed 0 bases, with 18 bases lying between them. The CDR3 is 18 residues long. Germline values: CDR1 LGHDT, CDR2 YNNKEL (reference sequence). The CDR3 spells CASSDTGRGPSGANVLTF. CDR3 nucleotide sequence: TGTGCCAGCAGTGATACCGGGAGAGGGCCCTCTGGGGCCAACGTCCTGACTTTC.

The chain links TRBV19 to TRBJ2-7; the match to TRBD1 covers 7 bases. Germline V CDR1 and CDR2: LNHDA, SQIVND (reference sequence). The V and J ends lost 1 base and 4 bases, in that order; junction bases with no gene match: 4. This CDR3 has 14 amino acids. CDR3 sequence reads: CASSIAGTVYEQYF. In nucleotides, the CDR3 is TGTGCCAGTAGTATAGCCGGGACAGTATACGAGCAGTACTTC.

The V gene is TRBV28, the J gene TRBJ2-1, with D maybe TRBD2 (5 bases). CDR1 MDHEN and CDR2 SYDVKM come from the germline V gene. V lost 6 bases and J lost 4, with 13 bases in between. The CDR3 contains 14 residues. The CDR3 loop reads CASRTQTGYNEQFF. CDR3 coding DNA: TGTGCCAGCAGAACCCAGACGGGGTACAATGAGCAGTTCTTC.

This clone was counted between two and nine times. J is TRBJ2-5 and V is TRBV5-1; 7 nucleotides align to TRBD1. V shed 4 bases, J shed 4 bases, and the junction held 13 bases outside the gene matches. Looked up from germline, CDR1 is SGHRS and CDR2 is YFSETQ. The CDR3 totals 16 residues. CDR3 region: CASSDISRGGRETQYF. CDR3 in DNA: TGCGCCAGCAGCGACATTAGTCGAGGGGGCCGAGAGACCCAGTACTTC.

The chain uses TRBV6-5 and TRBJ1-1; a possible D gene is TRBD1 (5 bases). Trimming cost V 10 bases and J 5 bases, with 14 bases left between them. This CDR3 spans 12 amino acids. Germline V gives CDR1 MNHEY, CDR2 SVGAGI. CDR3 sequence (DNA): TGTGCCACCGCCAACCGGGGGACTGAAGCTTTCTTT. Residues: CATANRGTEAFF.